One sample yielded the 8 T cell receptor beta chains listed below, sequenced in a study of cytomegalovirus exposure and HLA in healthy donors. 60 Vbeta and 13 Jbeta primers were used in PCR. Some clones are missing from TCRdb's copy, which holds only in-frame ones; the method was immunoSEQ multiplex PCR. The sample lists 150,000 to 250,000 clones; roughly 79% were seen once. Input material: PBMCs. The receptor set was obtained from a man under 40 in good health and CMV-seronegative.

CDR3 sequence reads: CASSPPGGINQPQHF. The DNA for the CDR3 is TGTGCCAGCTCACCCCCCGGGGGGATCAATCAGCCCCAGCATTTT. The V call is TRBV18, the J call TRBJ1-5; possibly TRBD1 for D (5 bases). The CDR3 consists of 15 residues. CDR1 is KGHSH, CDR2 LQKENI, per germline. Trimming pared 3 bases from V and 3 bases from J, leaving 12 bases between.

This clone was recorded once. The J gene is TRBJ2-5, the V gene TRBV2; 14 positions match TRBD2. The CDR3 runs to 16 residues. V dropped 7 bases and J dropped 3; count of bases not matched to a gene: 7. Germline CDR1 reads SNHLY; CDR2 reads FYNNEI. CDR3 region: CASNPTSGRAKETQYF. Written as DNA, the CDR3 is TGTGCCAGCAACCCGACTAGCGGGAGGGCCAAAGAGACCCAGTACTTC.

The CDR3 reads CASSLWSGNYEQYF. CDR3 nucleotide sequence: TGTGCCAGCAGCTTATGGTCAGGGAACTACGAGCAGTACTTC. V gene TRBV7-6 combines with J gene TRBJ2-7, with D perhaps matching TRBD1 (5 bases). The CDR3 has 14 amino acids. Trimming cost V 2 bases and J 3 bases, with 11 bases left between them. Looked up from germline, CDR1 is SGHVS and CDR2 is FNYEAQ.

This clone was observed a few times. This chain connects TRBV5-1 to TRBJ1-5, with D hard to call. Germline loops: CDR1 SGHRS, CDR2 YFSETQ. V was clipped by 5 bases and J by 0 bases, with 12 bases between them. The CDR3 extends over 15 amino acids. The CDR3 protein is CASRERPVSNQPQHF. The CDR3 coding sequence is TGCGCCAGCAGAGAGAGGCCGGTTAGCAATCAGCCCCAGCATTTT.

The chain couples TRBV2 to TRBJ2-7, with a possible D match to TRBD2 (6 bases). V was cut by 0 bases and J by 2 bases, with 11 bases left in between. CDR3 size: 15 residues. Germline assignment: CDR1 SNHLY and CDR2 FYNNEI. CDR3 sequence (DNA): TGTGCCAGCAGTGAAGCACCGTCTAGCGCCTACGAGCAGTACTTC. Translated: CASSEAPSSAYEQYF. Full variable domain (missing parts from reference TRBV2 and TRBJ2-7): EPEVTQTPSHQVTQMGQEVILRCVPISNHLYFYWYRQILGQKVEFLVSFYNNEISEKSEIFDDQFSVERPDGSNFTLKIRSTKLEDSAMYFCASSEAPSSAYEQYFGPGTRLTVT.

The CDR3 bases are TGTGCCACCCCGACAGGGGCCGATGAAAAACTGTTTTTT. Its translation is CATPTGADEKLFF. The rearrangement uses TRBV7-9 and TRBJ1-4; 8 bases align to TRBD1. The CDR3 totals 13 residues. Germline CDR1 reads SEHNR; CDR2 reads FQNEAQ (reference sequence). The ends lost 10 bases at V and 6 bases at J; junction bases unmatched: 7. Drawing the rest from reference TRBV7-9 and TRBJ1-4, the complete variable domain is DTGVSQNPRHKITKRGQNVTFRCDPISEHNRLYWYRQTLGQGPEFLTYFQNEAQLEKSRLLSDRFSAERPKGSFSTLEIQRTEQGDSAMYLCATPTGADEKLFFGSGTQLSVL.

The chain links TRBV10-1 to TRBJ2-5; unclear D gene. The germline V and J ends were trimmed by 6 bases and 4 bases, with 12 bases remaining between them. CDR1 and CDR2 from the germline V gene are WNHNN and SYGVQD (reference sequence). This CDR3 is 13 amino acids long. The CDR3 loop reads CASSAIHGETQYF. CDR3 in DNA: TGCGCCAGCAGCGCGATCCACGGAGAGACCCAGTACTTC.

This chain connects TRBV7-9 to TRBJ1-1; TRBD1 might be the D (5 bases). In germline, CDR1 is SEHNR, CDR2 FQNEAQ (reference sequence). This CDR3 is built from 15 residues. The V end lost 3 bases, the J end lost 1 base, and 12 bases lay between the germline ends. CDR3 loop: CASSFAAGGNTEAFF. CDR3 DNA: TGTGCCAGCAGCTTTGCCGCGGGGGGGAACACTGAAGCTTTCTTT.